This is a list of T cell receptor beta chains from one sample in a study of response to subunit inactivated influenza vaccine. Each CDR3 protein is one row after TCRdb ran MiXCR on the RT-PCR reads. The table shows 150,000 to 200,000 distinct CDR3 sequences, with approximately 11% occurring only once. The sequencing here drew on non-naive T cells sorted from PBMCs, taken about 40 days after vaccination. These receptors were taken from a man aged 50-60 years who received an inactivated influenza vaccine. Each CDR3 is given with its conserved first and last residue. D genes are given only for firm matches. Expanded clones get a size class; other rows say once, few or many, or leave the size out.

>many|TRBJ2-5|TRBV5-1|-
TGCGCCAGCAGCTGGAGGTACCAAGAGACCCAGTACTTC
CASSWRYQETQYF
>few|TRBJ2-1|TRBV7-9|-
TGTGCCAGCAGCTTAGGGGGTCACGGGAATGAGCAGTTCTTC
CASSLGGHGNEQFF
>few|TRBJ1-1|TRBV7-2|-
TGTGCCAGCAGCCCAAACCTCAGGGCTTTCTTT
CASSPNLRAFF
>many|TRBJ1-4|TRBV20-1|-
TGCAGTGCTAGAGATCTTCCGGGACGTTCTAATGAAAAACTGTTTTTT
CSARDLPGRSNEKLFF
>-|TRBJ2-7|TRBV28|TRBD1
TGTGCCAGCAGTCCGGGGACAGTTGCAGGCGAGCAGTACTTC
CASSPGTVAGEQYF
>many|TRBJ1-2|TRBV4-1|TRBD1
TGCGCCAGCAGCCGAGAGACAGGGTCGGGGAGCAGTATATTCTATGGCTACACCTTC
CASSRETGSGSSIFYGYTF
>few|TRBJ1-2|TRBV7-2|TRBD1
TGTGCCAGCAGCGCGGGTGGACAGGGGACCTCCTATGGCTACACCTTC
CASSAGGQGTSYGYTF
>many|TRBJ2-2|TRBV12-3/TRBV12-4|TRBD1
TGTGCCAGCATCTTAGAGGGGCAGGGGGCCGGGGAGCTGTTTTTT
CASILEGQGAGELFF
>-|TRBJ2-1|TRBV12-3/TRBV12-4|TRBD1
TGTGCCAGCAGTTTAGGGACAGGGGGCGGATATGAGCAGTTCTTC
CASSLGTGGGYEQFF
>many|TRBJ2-1|TRBV7-8|TRBD2
TGTGCCAGCAGCTCCAAACGTCCTAGCGGGAGGTGGAATGAGCAGTTCTTC
CASSSKRPSGRWNEQFF
>-|TRBJ2-1|TRBV15|-
TGTGCCACCAGCAACCGGGACTTCTACAATGAGCAGTTCTTC
CATSNRDFYNEQFF
>-|TRBJ1-2|TRBV4-2|-
TGTGCCAGCAGCCAAGATCGCGGGAGCTATGGCTACACCTTC
CASSQDRGSYGYTF
>few|TRBJ1-4|TRBV20-1|-
TGCAGTGCTCCCGGGCCTTTGGGCGAAAAACTGTTTTTT
CSAPGPLGEKLFF
>once|TRBJ2-3|TRBV6-2/TRBV6-3|TRBD2
TGTGCCAGCCAGCGGGACCCCACAGATACGCAGTATTTT
CASQRDPTDTQYF
>few|TRBJ1-1|TRBV10-3|-
TGTGCCAACCGACCCGGGGTTCTGAACACTGAAGCTTTCTTT
CANRPGVLNTEAFF
>many|TRBJ2-7|TRBV20-1|-
TGCAGTGCTAGTGCCACAGGAGCCACGGGCGAGCAGTACTTC
CSASATGATGEQYF
>-|TRBJ2-1|TRBV6-5|-
TGTGCCAGCAGCCGCGGTTATGAGCAGTTCTTC
CASSRGYEQFF
>few|TRBJ2-7|TRBV20-1|TRBD2
TGCAGTGCCCTACCGGGACTAGCGGGAGGATTCTACGAGCAGTACTTC
CSALPGLAGGFYEQYF
>many|TRBJ2-3|TRBV7-9|-
TGTGCCAGCAGCTTATCATTCGGAGGGCCTGATACGCAGTATTTT
CASSLSFGGPDTQYF
>-|TRBJ2-1|TRBV3-1|TRBD2
TGTGCCAGCAGCCTGACTAGCGGGAGGACCAATGAGCAGTTCTTC
CASSLTSGRTNEQFF
>-|TRBJ2-2|TRBV28|-
TGTGCCAGCAGTTTGTGGCGGGGAAACACCGGGGAGCTGTTTTTT
CASSLWRGNTGELFF
>-|TRBJ1-3|TRBV12-3/TRBV12-4|-
TGTGCCAGCAGTATCCCAGGGAGTGGAAACACCATATATTTT
CASSIPGSGNTIYF
>few|TRBJ2-5|TRBV27|-
TGTGCCAGCTGGACGATAGGGGAGACCCAGTACTTC
CASWTIGETQYF
>few|TRBJ2-3|TRBV5-1|-
TGCGCCAGCAGCCTCGGGACAGCGGGAGATACGCAGTATTTT
CASSLGTAGDTQYF
>-|TRBJ2-2|TRBV6-6|-
TGTGCCAGCAGGAAGGAGGGGGAGCTGTTTTTT
CASRKEGELFF
>many|TRBJ1-2|TRBV7-9|-
TGTGCCAGCAGCTTAAAGGGCAGACTCTATGGCTACACCTTC
CASSLKGRLYGYTF
>-|TRBJ1-4|TRBV4-1|-
TGCGCCAGCAGCCACCTTGAGGGACCGGAAAAACTGTTTTTT
CASSHLEGPEKLFF